This section outlines one TCR beta chain sequence together with its context. Its antigen is unidentified. Those donating, healthy Caucasian individuals from Russia, were aged about 6 to 100. The data belong to a study of blood T cells in healthy people across ages. Study-level results: A strong correlation was seen between TCR beta diversity and naive T cell percentage.

The use of a sample-barcoded 5' primer and a J-beta primer mix characterized a second PCR of about 7 to 12 cycles. TCRdb reanalysed the 5' RACE reads using MiXCR and keeps one entry per CDR3 protein. Here the sample spans hundreds of thousands of distinct CDR3 sequences, 58% being singletons. This clonotype was sampled from a man aged 25 to 40 in good health. Sequencing used blood.

CDR3: CSAPNGFTDTQYF. The CDR3 region has the DNA TGCAGTGCCCCTAACGGTTTCACAGATACGCAGTATTTT. The chain uses TRBV20-1 and TRBJ2-3; D not certain. V was pared by 6 bases and J by 2 bases, with 12 bases between. The CDR3 is 13 residues long. Germline loops: CDR1 DFQATT, CDR2 SNEGSKA (reference sequence).